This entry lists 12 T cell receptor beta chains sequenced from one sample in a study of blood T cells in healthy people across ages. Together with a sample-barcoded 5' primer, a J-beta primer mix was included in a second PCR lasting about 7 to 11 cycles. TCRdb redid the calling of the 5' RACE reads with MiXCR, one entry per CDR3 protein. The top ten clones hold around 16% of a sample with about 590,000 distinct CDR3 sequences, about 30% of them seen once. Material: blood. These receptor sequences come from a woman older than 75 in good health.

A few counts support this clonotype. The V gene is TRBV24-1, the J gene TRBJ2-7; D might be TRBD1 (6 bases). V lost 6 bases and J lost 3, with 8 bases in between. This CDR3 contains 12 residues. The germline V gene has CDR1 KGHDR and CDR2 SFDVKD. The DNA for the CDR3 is TGTGCCACCAGTCAGGGGAGCTACGAGCAGTACTTC. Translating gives CATSQGSYEQYF.

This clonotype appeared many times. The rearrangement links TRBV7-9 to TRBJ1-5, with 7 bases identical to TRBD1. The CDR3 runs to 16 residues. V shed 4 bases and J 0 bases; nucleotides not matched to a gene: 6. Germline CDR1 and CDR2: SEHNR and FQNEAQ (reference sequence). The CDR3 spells CASSSGGLYSNQPQHF. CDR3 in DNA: TGTGCCAGCAGCTCAGGGGGATTATATAGCAATCAGCCCCAGCATTTT.

CDR3 DNA: TGTGCCAGCAGCTTAGGGACAATTGTGGATGAAAAACTGTTTTTT. Its protein is CASSLGTIVDEKLFF. V usage is TRBV7-9 and J usage is TRBJ1-4; D perhaps matches TRBD1 (5 bases). The length of the CDR3 is 15 residues. V gave up 1 base and J gave up 6 bases, with 12 bases separating them. Per germline, CDR1 SEHNR and CDR2 FQNEAQ (reference sequence).

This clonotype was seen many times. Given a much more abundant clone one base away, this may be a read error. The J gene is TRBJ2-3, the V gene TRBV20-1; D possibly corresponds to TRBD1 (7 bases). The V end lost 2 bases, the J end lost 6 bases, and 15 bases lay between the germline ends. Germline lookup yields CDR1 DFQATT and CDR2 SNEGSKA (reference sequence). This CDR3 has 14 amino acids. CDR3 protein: CSARRTGGGDTQYF. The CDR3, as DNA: TGCAGTGCTAGAAGGACAGGAGGAGGGGATACGCAGTATTTT.

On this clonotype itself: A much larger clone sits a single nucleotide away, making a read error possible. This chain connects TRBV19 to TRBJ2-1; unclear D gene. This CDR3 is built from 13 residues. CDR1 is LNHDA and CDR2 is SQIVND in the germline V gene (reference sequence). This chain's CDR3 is CARSIASNNEQFF. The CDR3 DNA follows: TGTGCCAGGAGTATAGCATCGAACAATGAGCAGTTCTTC. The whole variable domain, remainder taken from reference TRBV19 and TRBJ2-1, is DGGITQSPKYLFRKEGQNVTLSCEQNLNHDAMYWYRQDPGQGLRLIYYSQIVNDFQKGDIAEGYSVSREKKESFPLTVTSAQKNPTAFYLCARSIASNNEQFFGPGTRLTVL.

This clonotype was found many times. For the CDR3, the DNA is TGTGCCAGCAGCGTAGGGTGGACGGAGGGTAATGAGCAGTTCTTC. This encodes CASSVGWTEGNEQFF. The V call is TRBV9, the J call TRBJ2-1; D is possibly TRBD2 (6 bases). V was clipped by 0 bases and J by 7 bases, with 14 bases between them. The CDR3 spans 15 residues. The V gene's germline CDR1 is SGDLS and CDR2 YYNGEE.

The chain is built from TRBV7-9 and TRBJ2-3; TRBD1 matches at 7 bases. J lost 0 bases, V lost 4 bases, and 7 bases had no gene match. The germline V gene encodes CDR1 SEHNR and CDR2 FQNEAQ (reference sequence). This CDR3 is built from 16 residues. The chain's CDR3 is CASSSPGTVSTDTQYF. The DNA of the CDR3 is TGTGCCAGCAGCTCTCCCGGGACAGTTAGCACAGATACGCAGTATTTT.

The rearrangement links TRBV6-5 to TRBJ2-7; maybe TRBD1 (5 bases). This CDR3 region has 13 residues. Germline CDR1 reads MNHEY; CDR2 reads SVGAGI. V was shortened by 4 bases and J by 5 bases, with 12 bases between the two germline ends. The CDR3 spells CASSSNSRDEQYF. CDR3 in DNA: TGTGCCAGCAGTTCAAATAGCAGGGACGAGCAGTACTTC.

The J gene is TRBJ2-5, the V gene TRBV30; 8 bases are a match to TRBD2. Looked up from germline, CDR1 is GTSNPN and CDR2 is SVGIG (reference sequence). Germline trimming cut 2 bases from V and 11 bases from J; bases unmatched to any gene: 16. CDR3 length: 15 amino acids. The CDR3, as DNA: TGTGCCTGGAGTATTACGGGGGGGCGATACAATGAGCAGTACTTC. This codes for CAWSITGGRYNEQYF.

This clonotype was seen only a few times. The CDR3 nucleotides read TGCAGTGCTAACGAAGCCGGGACTAGCGCCTACAATGAGCAGTTCTTC. Translation: CSANEAGTSAYNEQFF. This chain connects TRBV20-1 to TRBJ2-1; 10 bases agree with TRBD2. V lost 4 bases to trimming and J lost 2 bases; unmatched junction nucleotides: 8. The germline CDR1 and CDR2 sequences are DFQATT and SNEGSKA (reference sequence). This CDR3 spans 16 amino acids.

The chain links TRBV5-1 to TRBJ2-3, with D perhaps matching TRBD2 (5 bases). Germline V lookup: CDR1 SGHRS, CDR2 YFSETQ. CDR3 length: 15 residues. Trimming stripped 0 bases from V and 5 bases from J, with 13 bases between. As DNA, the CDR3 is TGCGCCAGCAGCTTGGCCGCGGCGGGTGGAGATACGCAGTATTTT. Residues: CASSLAAAGGDTQYF.

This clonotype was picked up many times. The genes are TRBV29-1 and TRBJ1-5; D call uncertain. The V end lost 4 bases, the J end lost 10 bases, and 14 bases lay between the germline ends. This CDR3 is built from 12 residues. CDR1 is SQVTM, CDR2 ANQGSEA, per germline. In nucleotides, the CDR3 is TGCAGCGTTGGGGCATTGGAAGGACCCCAGCATTTT. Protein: CSVGALEGPQHF.